This T cell receptor (beta chain) was recorded in a study of OX40 agonist ivuxolimab in advanced cancers. The overall study: Participants averaged 60 years of age (range about 23 to 90) and were around 80% male. Overall study findings and caveats: At doses 0.1 to 3.0 mg/kg, CD4+ and CD8+ clones expanded.

For this clone: Its target is unknown.

Assay: immunoSEQ multiplex PCR; the TCRdb copy retains only in-frame clones and omits some. The data show tens of thousands of clones, roughly 87% seen once. The CDR3 runs to 14 residues. Germline CDR1 is SGDLS and CDR2 is YYNGEE. V lost 3 bases, J lost 3 bases, and 11 bases lay in between. The rearrangement joins TRBV9 to TRBJ2-3; perhaps TRBD1 as D (6 bases). The TCR originated in an adult with an advanced solid tumor such as melanoma, head and neck, liver or kidney cancer. This material consisted of CD4+ or CD8+ T cells sorted from blood, taken in a trial of the OX40 agonist ivuxolimab. CDR3 loop: CASSALGGTDTQYF. Here the CDR3 DNA reads TGTGCCAGCAGCGCCCTAGGGGGTACAGATACGCAGTATTTT.